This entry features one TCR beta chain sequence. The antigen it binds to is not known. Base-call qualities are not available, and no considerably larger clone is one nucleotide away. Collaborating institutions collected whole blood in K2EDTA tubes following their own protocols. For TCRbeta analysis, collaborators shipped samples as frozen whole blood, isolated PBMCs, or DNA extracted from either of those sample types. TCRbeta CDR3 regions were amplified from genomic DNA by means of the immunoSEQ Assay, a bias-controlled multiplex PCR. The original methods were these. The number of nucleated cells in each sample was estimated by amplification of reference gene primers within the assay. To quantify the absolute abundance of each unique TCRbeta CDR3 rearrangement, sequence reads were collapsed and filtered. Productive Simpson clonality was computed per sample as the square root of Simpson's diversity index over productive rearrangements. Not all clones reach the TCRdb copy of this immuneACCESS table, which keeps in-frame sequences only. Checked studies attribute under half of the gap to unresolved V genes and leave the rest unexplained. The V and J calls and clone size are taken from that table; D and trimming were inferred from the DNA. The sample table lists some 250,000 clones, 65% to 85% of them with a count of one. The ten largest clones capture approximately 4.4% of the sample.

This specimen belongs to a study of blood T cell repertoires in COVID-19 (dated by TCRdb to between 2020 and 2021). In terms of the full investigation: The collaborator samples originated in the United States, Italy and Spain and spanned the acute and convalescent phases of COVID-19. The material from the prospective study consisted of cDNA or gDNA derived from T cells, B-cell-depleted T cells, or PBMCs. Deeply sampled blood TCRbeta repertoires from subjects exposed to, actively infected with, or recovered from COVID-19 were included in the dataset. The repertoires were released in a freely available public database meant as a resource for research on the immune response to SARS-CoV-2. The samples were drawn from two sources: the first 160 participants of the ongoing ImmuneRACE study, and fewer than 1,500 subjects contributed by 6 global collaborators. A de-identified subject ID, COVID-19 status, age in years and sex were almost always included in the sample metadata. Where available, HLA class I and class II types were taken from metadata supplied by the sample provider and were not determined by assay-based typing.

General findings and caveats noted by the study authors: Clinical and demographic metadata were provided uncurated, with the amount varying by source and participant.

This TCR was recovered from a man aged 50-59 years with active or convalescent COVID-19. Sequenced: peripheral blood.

CDR3 reads: CASSPQQRQGDYGYTF. The DNA is TGTGCCAGCTCACCACAGCAACGGCAGGGCGACTATGGCTACACCTTC. The chain couples TRBV18 to TRBJ1-2, and possibly TRBD1, on 5 matching bases. The CDR1 and CDR2 encoded by the germline V gene are KGHSH and LQKENI. Taken from cysteine to phenylalanine, the CDR3 has 16 residues. Only CDR3 DNA remains: 48 bases, in frame from the first base. Cut back by 1 base and 3 bases, the V and J ends lie 15 bases apart.